Shown below are 19 T cell receptor beta chains from a single sample sequenced in a study of human T cells and chemical hapten exposure. TCRdb ran MiXCR on the RACE reads and lists one entry per CDR3 protein. The sample includes about 340,000 distinct CDR3 sequences, around 7% of them seen just once. This sample's time point: patch test 1, 2 weeks after DPC sensitization. Regarding treatment: therapeutic diphenylcyclopropenone sensitization with weekly scalp DPC. The specimen was whole blood, collected in connection with sensitization to the hapten diphenylcyclopropenone (DPC). These receptors originate from a woman aged 18-29 years with alopecia areata. Some clones in this sample may be carry-over from other donors' samples.

V gene TRBV6-5 combines with J gene TRBJ2-7; tentative D call: TRBD2 (5 bases). The CDR3 extends over 15 amino acids. The V gene lost 0 bases and the J gene lost 0 bases, with 9 bases spanning the gap. CDR1 and CDR2 from the germline V gene are MNHEY and SVGAGI. This chain's CDR3 is CASSYSGVSSYEQYF. As DNA, the CDR3 is TGTGCCAGCAGTTACTCCGGGGTCAGCTCCTACGAGCAGTACTTC.

Only a few counts were recorded for this clonotype. V gene TRBV6-1 combines with J gene TRBJ2-3, with 9 positions matching TRBD1. This CDR3 is built from 15 residues. Trimming removed 4 bases from V and 4 bases from J; junction bases left unmatched: 6. CDR1 is MNHNS and CDR2 is SASEGT in the germline V gene. The CDR3 region is CASSVGQGPADTQYF. CDR3 DNA: TGTGCCAGCAGTGTGGGACAGGGTCCCGCAGATACGCAGTATTTT.

There are many counts of this clonotype. The chain employs TRBV2 and TRBJ2-3; D is perhaps TRBD2 (6 bases). Germline values: CDR1 SNHLY, CDR2 FYNNEI. Trimming removed 3 bases at V and 0 bases at J, with 13 bases between. The CDR3 is 16 residues long. The CDR3 coding sequence is TGTGCCAGCAGTGATACCGCGGGGCCTAGCACAGATACGCAGTATTTT. This translates into CASSDTAGPSTDTQYF.

CDR3 DNA sequence: TGTGCCAGCGGCGGGGGACAGAACACTGAAGCTTTCTTT. It translates to CASGGGQNTEAFF. This chain joins TRBV7-9 and TRBJ1-1, with a possible D match to TRBD1 (6 bases). V was trimmed by 8 bases and J by 1 base, leaving 11 bases between them. The germline gives CDR1 SEHNR, CDR2 FQNEAQ (reference sequence). This CDR3 is 13 amino acids long. The variable domain in full, with the rest retrieved from reference TRBV7-9 and TRBJ1-1, is DTGVSQNPRHKITKRGQNVTFRCDPISEHNRLYWYRQTLGQGPEFLTYFQNEAQLEKSRLLSDRFSAERPKGSFSTLEIQRTEQGDSAMYLCASGGGQNTEAFFGQGTRLTVV.

V and J are TRBV7-2 and TRBJ1-1; D not certain. Germline CDR1 is SGHTA and CDR2 is FQGNSA. The CDR3 is 14 amino acids. V shed 5 bases and J shed 4 bases, with 14 bases lying between them. The CDR3 coding sequence is TGTGCCAGCAGCCCGAATGCACGGGTCACTGAAGCTTTCTTT. Amino acids: CASSPNARVTEAFF.

This clonotype was counted a few times. The chain couples TRBV21-1 to TRBJ1-2. TRBV21-1 is noted as a pseudogene. This CDR3 has 14 residues. The CDR3 DNA reads as TGTGCCAGCAGCAAATGGGGAGAGAACTATGGCTACACCTTC. It encodes CASSKWGENYGYTF.

This clonotype has a count of ten or more. This chain connects TRBV20-1 to TRBJ2-3; tentative D call: TRBD1 (5 bases). From germline, CDR1 is DFQATT and CDR2 SNEGSKA (reference sequence). Deletions cut 6 bases from V and 8 bases from J, with 18 bases between. This CDR3 is built from 13 residues. The CDR3, as DNA: TGCAGTGCCCAATCTGGGGCCGGAAGTACGCAGTATTTT. It codes for CSAQSGAGSTQYF.

This clonotype has a handful of counts. V and J are TRBV7-2 and TRBJ1-6; a possible D gene is TRBD1 (5 bases). The germline gives CDR1 SGHTA, CDR2 FQGNSA. The CDR3 consists of 15 residues. The V end was cut by 0 bases, the J end by 7 bases, with 10 bases between. The CDR3 sequence is CASSLARGHNSPLHF. The CDR3 DNA follows: TGTGCCAGCAGCTTAGCGCGGGGCCACAATTCACCCCTCCACTTT. The full variable domain, in which reference TRBV7-2 and TRBJ1-6 provide the parts outside the CDR3, is GAGVSQSPSNKVTEKGKDVELRCDPISGHTALYWYRQSLGQGLEFLIYFQGNSAPDKSGLPSDRFSAERTGGSVSTLTIQRTQQEDSAVYLCASSLARGHNSPLHFGNGTRLTVT.

This clonotype occurred many times. The rearrangement joins TRBV9 to TRBJ2-3, with D perhaps matching TRBD1 (5 bases). The germline V and J ends were trimmed by 7 bases and 1 base, with 10 bases remaining between them. The CDR3 length is 13 residues. Per germline, CDR1 SGDLS and CDR2 YYNGEE. The CDR3 spells CASQIQGTDTQYF. In DNA, the CDR3 is TGTGCCAGCCAGATACAGGGCACAGATACGCAGTATTTT.

This clonotype showed up many times. The rearrangement links TRBV10-3 to TRBJ2-2; 7 nucleotides align to TRBD2. Trimming cost V 6 bases and J 1 base; bases outside gene matches: 8. Germline CDR1 reads ENHRY; CDR2 reads SYGVKD. The length of the CDR3 is 16 residues. CDR3 loop: CAIRSSAGENTGELFF. DNA for the CDR3: TGTGCCATCAGGAGTTCGGCGGGGGAGAACACCGGGGAGCTGTTTTTT.

This chain links TRBV25-1 with TRBJ2-7; TRBD1 matches at 7 bases. The V gene end was trimmed by 2 bases and the J gene end by 3 bases; junction bases not matched to a gene: 4. CDR3 length: 14 amino acids. CDR1 MGHDK and CDR2 SYGVNS come from the germline V gene. The CDR3 DNA reads TGTGCCAGCAGTGAAGGGACAGCACTCTACGAGCAGTACTTC. Its protein is CASSEGTALYEQYF.

This clonotype was observed a few times. The chain employs TRBV7-2 and TRBJ2-1; a possible D gene is TRBD1 (5 bases). The CDR3 is 14 residues long. The V gene's germline CDR1 is SGHTA and CDR2 FQGNSA. Between the trimmed V and J ends, which lost 5 bases and 6 bases, there was a span of 14 bases. The CDR3 DNA reads TGTGCCAGCAGCCCGGAACAGGTATCCAATGAGCAGTTCTTC. It specifies CASSPEQVSNEQFF.

The V gene is TRBV14, the J gene TRBJ1-6; TRBD1 aligns across 8 bases. Germline V CDR1 and CDR2: SGHDN, FVKESK. The CDR3 has 15 residues. Germline trimming cut 1 base from V and 9 bases from J; bases unmatched to any gene: 5. The CDR3 protein is CASSQVTGGVSPLHF. For the CDR3, the DNA is TGTGCCAGCAGCCAAGTAACAGGGGGGGTTTCACCCCTCCACTTT.

This clonotype was counted between two and nine times. The V gene is TRBV27, the J gene TRBJ1-2; D possibly corresponds to TRBD1 (5 bases). Germline assignment: CDR1 MNHEY and CDR2 SMNVEV (reference sequence). V was clipped by 7 bases and J by 0 bases, with 21 bases between them. The CDR3 extends over 17 amino acids. CDR3 sequence: CASTRREGVGTNYGYTF. Written as DNA, the CDR3 is TGTGCCAGCACACGAAGGGAAGGGGTAGGAACTAACTATGGCTACACCTTC.

In its sample, this clonotype was seen a few times. The chain couples TRBV5-1 to TRBJ2-5, with D possibly matching TRBD2 (7 bases). V lost 7 bases, J lost 5 bases, and 21 bases lay in between. The CDR3 is 15 amino acids. The V gene's germline CDR1 is SGHRS and CDR2 YFSETQ. The CDR3 loop is CASSLFGGRGETQYF. The DNA of the CDR3 is TGCGCCAGCTCCTTGTTCGGGGGGCGCGGGGAGACCCAGTACTTC.

This clonotype was recorded many times. This chain links TRBV3-1 with TRBJ2-4; no definite D call. The V end was cut by 1 base, the J end by 0 bases, with 13 bases between. From germline, CDR1 is LGHDT and CDR2 YNNKEL (reference sequence). CDR3 size: 17 residues. DNA of the CDR3: TGTGCCAGCAGCCAAGTATCGGGCGGTCTAGCCAAAAACATTCAGTACTTC. Translated: CASSQVSGGLAKNIQYF.

This clonotype was detected ten times or more. V is TRBV12-3 or TRBV12-4 and J is TRBJ1-4, with D maybe TRBD1 (6 bases). V lost 4 bases to trimming and J lost 7 bases, with 13 bases between them. The CDR3 totals 14 residues. CDR3 nucleotides: TGTGCCAGCAGTTCAGAACAGGGCAGTGAAAAACTGTTTTTT. Amino acid sequence: CASSSEQGSEKLFF.

In this sample, this clonotype turned up a few times. The V gene is TRBV7-2, the J gene TRBJ1-2; 10 bases map to TRBD1. The CDR3 is made up of 16 amino acids. V was pared by 0 bases and J by 7 bases, with 8 bases of the junction left unmatched. Germline-derived CDR1 and CDR2 are SGHTA and FQGNSA. CDR3 sequence reads: CASSLAGQGSSGGYTF. The DNA for the CDR3 is TGTGCCAGCAGCTTAGCGGGACAGGGGAGTTCCGGTGGCTACACCTTC.

This clonotype has only a few counts. The CDR3 reads CASSQVGRPYEQYF. CDR3 nucleotides: TGTGCCAGCAGCCAGGTGGGACGACCCTACGAGCAGTACTTC. V usage is TRBV14 and J usage is TRBJ2-7; either TRBD1 or TRBD2 may supply D (5 bases each). The CDR3 totals 14 residues. V was shortened by 3 bases and J by 2 bases, with 11 bases between the two germline ends. The V gene's germline CDR1 is SGHDN and CDR2 FVKESK.